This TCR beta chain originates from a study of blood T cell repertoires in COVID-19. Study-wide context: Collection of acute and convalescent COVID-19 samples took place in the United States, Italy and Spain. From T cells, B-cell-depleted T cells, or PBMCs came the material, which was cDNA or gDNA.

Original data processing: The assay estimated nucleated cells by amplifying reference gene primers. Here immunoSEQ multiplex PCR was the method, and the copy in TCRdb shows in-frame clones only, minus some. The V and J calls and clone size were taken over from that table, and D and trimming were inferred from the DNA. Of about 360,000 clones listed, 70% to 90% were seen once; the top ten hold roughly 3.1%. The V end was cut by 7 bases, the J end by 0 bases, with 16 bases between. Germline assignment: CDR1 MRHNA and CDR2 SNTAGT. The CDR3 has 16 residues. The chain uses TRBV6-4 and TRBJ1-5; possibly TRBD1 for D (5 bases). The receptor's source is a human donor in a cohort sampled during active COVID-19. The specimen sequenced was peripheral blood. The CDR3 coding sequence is TGTGCCAGCATGGTCAGGGTACCCATTAGCAATCAGCCCCAGCATTTT. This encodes CASMVRVPISNQPQHF.